This TCR beta chain was retrieved from a study of breast tumors, draining lymph nodes, adjacent tissues. Germline loops: CDR1 SGHDT, CDR2 YYEEEE. Losses at the gene ends were 4 bases for V and 6 bases for J; bases not matched to a gene: 5. The CDR3 runs to 15 residues. The lymph nodes were axillary draining lymph nodes from breast cancer patients. TCRdb re-called the multiplex PCR reads with MiXCR, one entry per CDR3 protein. The sample consists of approximately 180,000 distinct CDR3 sequences, around a third of them appearing once. This clonotype was detected a few times. The sample comprised axillary lymph node tissue. The V gene is TRBV5-6, the J gene TRBJ1-6; 9 bases map to TRBD1. This TCR came from a female donor with breast cancer. Some clones in this sample may be carry-over from other donors' samples. The CDR3 DNA is TGTGCCAGCAGCCCCCCGGGACAGGGTAATTCACCCCTCCACTTT. Residues: CASSPPGQGNSPLHF.